Presented here are 29 T cell receptor beta chains from one specimen sequenced in a study of lymphopenia after photon versus proton radiotherapy. The method was immunoSEQ multiplex PCR; TCRdb's version includes in-frame clones alone and lacks a portion of them. The sample includes about 12,000 clones, approximately 88% of them seen just once. This specimen consisted of peripheral blood, obtained from a patient treated with proton-based radiotherapy. Every receptor here comes from a man aged 60 to 69 with pancreatic cancer.

The rearrangement joins TRBV19 to TRBJ1-1; D not certain. The CDR3 has 15 amino acids. Germline CDR1 LNHDA, CDR2 SQIVND (reference sequence). V shed 1 base and J shed 1 base, with 10 bases lying between them. The CDR3 DNA sequence: TGTGCCAGTAGTATAGGACATGGAGGGAACACTGAAGCTTTCTTT. It encodes CASSIGHGGNTEAFF.

This chain uses TRBV11-2 with TRBJ2-7, with 8 bases lining up with TRBD1. This CDR3 has 15 amino acids. CDR1 SGHAT and CDR2 FQNNGV come from the germline V gene. V was pared by 4 bases and J by 7 bases, with 12 bases of the junction left unmatched. The CDR3 here is CASSSWRQGSGEQYF. The CDR3 DNA reads TGTGCCAGCAGCTCCTGGAGACAGGGGTCGGGGGAGCAGTACTTC.

The chain carries TRBV15 and TRBJ1-3, with TRBD1 matching over 7 bases. V was pared by 3 bases and J by 0 bases, with 5 bases of the junction left unmatched. Germline values: CDR1 LNHNV, CDR2 YYDKDF (reference sequence). There are 16 residues in the CDR3. The DNA of the CDR3 is TGTGCCACCAGCAGTCACCGGGACAGCTCTGGAAACACCATATATTTT. It translates to CATSSHRDSSGNTIYF.

A single count supports this clone. The chain couples TRBV7-8 to TRBJ2-7, with TRBD2 matching over 7 bases. V gave up 0 bases and J gave up 2 bases; unmatched junction bases: 7. The CDR3 has 16 amino acids. Germline V CDR1 and CDR2: SGHVS, FQNEAQ. CDR3 in DNA: TGTGCCAGCAGCTTAGCGTACGGCGGGAGAGCCTACGAGCAGTACTTC. Its protein is CASSLAYGGRAYEQYF.

This clone occurred a few times. The chain uses TRBV28 and TRBJ2-7; D gene uncertain. This CDR3 has 13 amino acids. Germline V gives CDR1 MDHEN, CDR2 SYDVKM. Trimming cost V 3 bases and J 1 base, with 7 bases left between them. CDR3 in amino acids: CASSFSSSYEQYF. CDR3 coding DNA: TGTGCCAGCAGTTTCTCGTCATCCTACGAGCAGTACTTC.

The V call is TRBV29-1, the J call TRBJ2-3; 9 bases are a match to TRBD1. There are 14 residues in the CDR3. Germline V gene lookup returns CDR1 SQVTM and CDR2 ANQGSEA. Losses at the gene ends were 6 bases for V and 1 base for J; bases not matched to a gene: 5. CDR3 region: CSVARQGGTDTQYF. CDR3 DNA: TGCAGCGTCGCTCGACAGGGGGGCACAGATACGCAGTATTTT.

The chain recombines TRBV11-1 with TRBJ2-7; TRBD1 agrees at 11 bases. From germline, CDR1 is SGHAT and CDR2 FQDESV (reference sequence). Losses at the gene ends were 5 bases for V and 6 bases for J; bases not matched to a gene: 6. The CDR3 sequence is 14 residues long. CDR3 protein: CASSAGTGGSEQYF. Written as DNA, the CDR3 is TGTGCCAGCAGCGCCGGGACAGGGGGATCCGAGCAGTACTTC. The variable domain in full, completed from reference TRBV11-1 and TRBJ2-7, reads EAEVAQSPRYKITEKSQAVAFWCDPISGHATLYWYRQILGQGPELLVQFQDESVVDDSQLPKDRFSAERLKGVDSTLKIQPAELGDSAMYLCASSAGTGGSEQYFGPGTRLTVT.

CDR3 sequence: CASSSQGLGNQPQHF. CDR3 nucleotides: TGTGCCAGCAGTAGCCAGGGTCTGGGCAATCAGCCCCAGCATTTT. This chain joins TRBV27 and TRBJ1-5; possibly TRBD1 for D (5 bases). Trimming stripped 5 bases from V and 2 bases from J, with 13 bases between. The germline V gene encodes CDR1 MNHEY and CDR2 SMNVEV (reference sequence). The CDR3 length is 15 residues.

This clone was counted once. The V call is TRBV29-1, the J call TRBJ1-3; no firm D call. Germline V lookup: CDR1 SQVTM, CDR2 ANQGSEA. V gave up 1 base and J gave up 3 bases, with 4 bases separating them. The CDR3 covers 12 residues. CDR3 nucleotide sequence: TGCAGCGTTGAAGTGCGTGGAAACACCATATATTTT. It codes for CSVEVRGNTIYF.

This chain connects TRBV9 to TRBJ1-6, with no clear D. The V gene lost 0 bases and the J gene lost 0 bases, with 7 bases spanning the gap. The CDR3 is 16 amino acids. CDR1 SGDLS and CDR2 YYNGEE come from the germline V gene. The DNA of the CDR3 is TGTGCCAGCAGCGTAGGGTTGAGCTCCTATAATTCACCCCTCCACTTT. Protein sequence: CASSVGLSSYNSPLHF.

The chain carries TRBV28 and TRBJ2-7; TRBD1 matches at 12 bases. The CDR3 consists of 14 residues. The V and J ends lost 7 bases and 4 bases, in that order; junction bases with no gene match: 5. The V gene's germline CDR1 is MDHEN and CDR2 SYDVKM. CDR3 region: CASTRDRGRYEQYF. CDR3 sequence (DNA): TGTGCCAGCACCAGGGACAGGGGGCGTTACGAGCAGTACTTC. The full variable domain, completed using reference TRBV28 and TRBJ2-7, is DVKVTQSSRYLVKRTGEKVFLECVQDMDHENMFWYRQDPGLGLRLIYFSYDVKMKEKGDIPEGYSVSREKKERFSLILESASTNQTSMYLCASTRDRGRYEQYFGPGTRLTVT.

This clone was observed a single time. The chain couples TRBV28 to TRBJ1-4; a weak D match, TRBD1 (6 bases). V was clipped by 5 bases and J by 7 bases, with 17 bases between them. Germline values: CDR1 MDHEN, CDR2 SYDVKM. The CDR3 is 15 amino acids. In nucleotides, the CDR3 is TGTGCCAGCAGTCATAACAGGGATCGAGGTGAAAAACTGTTTTTT. Translating gives CASSHNRDRGEKLFF.

J is TRBJ2-1 and V is TRBV11-3; weak D call: TRBD2 (5 bases). The V end was cut by 1 base, the J end by 3 bases, with 7 bases between. The CDR3 is made up of 14 amino acids. Germline V gives CDR1 SGHNT, CDR2 YENEEA. CDR3 in DNA: TGTGCCAGCAGCTTAGCGGGAAACTACAATGAGCAGTTCTTC. Translated, it gives CASSLAGNYNEQFF.

The chain uses TRBV7-9 and TRBJ1-4, with D tentatively TRBD1 (5 bases). Germline V gene lookup returns CDR1 SEHNR and CDR2 FQNEAQ (reference sequence). Trimming left V 6 bases short and J 7 bases short, with 18 bases between. The CDR3 spans 15 residues. The CDR3 sequence: CASRSSGARGEKLFF. In nucleotides, the CDR3 is TGTGCCAGCAGGTCAAGCGGGGCTAGGGGTGAAAAACTGTTTTTT.

This clone was detected a few times. The chain recombines TRBV7-2 with TRBJ2-2; D not certain. Germline values: CDR1 SGHTA, CDR2 FQGNSA. The CDR3 covers 15 residues. Trimming stripped 2 bases from V and 8 bases from J, with 15 bases between. CDR3 in DNA: TGTGCCAGCAGCTTACGAACCACGTCCAGGGGGGAGCTGTTTTTT. Protein product: CASSLRTTSRGELFF.

V and J are TRBV30 and TRBJ1-3, with unresolved D. The CDR3 is 15 amino acids. Trimming stripped 5 bases from V and 4 bases from J, with 18 bases between. Germline-derived CDR1 and CDR2 are GTSNPN and SVGIG (reference sequence). CDR3 region: CAWATLGGFGNTIYF. CDR3 nucleotides: TGTGCCTGGGCCACATTAGGAGGGTTCGGAAACACCATATATTTT.

The rearrangement links TRBV19 to TRBJ1-5, with 9 bases matching TRBD1. Germline lookup yields CDR1 LNHDA and CDR2 SQIVND (reference sequence). This CDR3 has 16 residues. The trim removed 4 bases at V and 6 bases at J, leaving 10 bases unmatched. The CDR3 protein is CASSTSRQGVVQPQHF. The CDR3 DNA reads TGTGCCAGTAGTACCTCCAGACAGGGGGTAGTTCAGCCCCAGCATTTT.

The CDR3 nucleotides are TGCGCCAGCAGCTTCAGAGGGGGCGAGACCCAGTACTTC. Encoded protein: CASSFRGGETQYF. The chain links TRBV5-1 to TRBJ2-5; 7 nucleotides line up with TRBD1. The trim removed 2 bases at V and 5 bases at J, leaving 3 bases unmatched. Germline CDR1 SGHRS, CDR2 YFSETQ. The CDR3 length is 13 residues.

J is TRBJ1-4 and V is TRBV11-2, with a weak D call TRBD1 (5 bases). CDR1 SGHAT and CDR2 FQNNGV come from the germline V gene. Deletions cut 6 bases from V and 0 bases from J, with 14 bases between. The CDR3 sequence is 16 residues long. CDR3 amino acids: CASRQGRSATNEKLFF. The DNA of the CDR3 is TGTGCCAGCAGGCAGGGCAGGTCTGCAACTAATGAAAAACTGTTTTTT.

The chain recombines TRBV5-6 with TRBJ2-7; D gene ambiguous. In germline, CDR1 is SGHDT, CDR2 YYEEEE. Trimming removed 1 base from V and 4 bases from J, with 9 bases in between. This CDR3 contains 13 residues. The CDR3 is CASSLTEDYEQYF. The CDR3 nucleotides are TGTGCCAGCAGCTTGACGGAAGATTACGAGCAGTACTTC.

The V gene is TRBV5-1, the J gene TRBJ2-1; tentative D call: TRBD1 (5 bases). The length of the CDR3 is 14 residues. Germline V gives CDR1 SGHRS, CDR2 YFSETQ. V lost 2 bases to trimming and J lost 10 bases, with 16 bases between them. CDR3 coding DNA: TGCGCCAGCAGCTTACCCGTAGGGGCGAGCGAGCAGTTCTTC. Amino acids: CASSLPVGASEQFF.

This rearrangement joins TRBV11-2 to TRBJ2-1; 11 bases are a match to TRBD2. CDR1 is SGHAT and CDR2 is FQNNGV in the germline V gene. The CDR3 consists of 15 residues. The J segment lost 4 bases and the V segment lost 6 bases, leaving 5 bases of the junction unmatched. CDR3 region: CASSRLAGNYNEQFF. The CDR3 bases are TGTGCCAGCAGTCGACTAGCGGGAAATTACAATGAGCAGTTCTTC.

The chain links TRBV18 to TRBJ2-5; a weak D match, TRBD2 (5 bases). The CDR3 covers 15 residues. Trimming cost V 5 bases and J 0 bases, with 13 bases left between them. The germline gives CDR1 KGHSH, CDR2 LQKENI. The CDR3 DNA follows: TGTGCCAGCTCATCCCGGACGGGGTACCAAGAGACCCAGTACTTC. This gives the protein CASSSRTGYQETQYF. The whole variable domain, filled in from reference TRBV18 and TRBJ2-5, reads NAGVMQNPRHLVRRRGQEARLRCSPMKGHSHVYWYRQLPEEGLKFMVYLQKENIIDESGMPKERFSAEFPKEGPSILRIQQVVRGDSAAYFCASSSRTGYQETQYFGPGTRLLVL.

In its sample, this clone was seen once. The chain couples TRBV7-9 to TRBJ1-5, with D perhaps TRBD1 (6 bases). This CDR3 contains 14 residues. V was clipped by 0 bases and J by 3 bases, with 6 bases between them. Germline CDR1 is SEHNR and CDR2 is FQNEAQ (reference sequence). CDR3 in amino acids: CASSLAGANQPQHF. CDR3 DNA sequence: TGTGCCAGCAGCTTAGCGGGGGCCAATCAGCCCCAGCATTTT.

The chain combines TRBV18 with TRBJ1-3; 7 nucleotides line up with TRBD1. V shed 5 bases and J 2 bases; nucleotides not matched to a gene: 9. CDR3 length: 16 amino acids. The V gene's germline CDR1 is KGHSH and CDR2 LQKENI. DNA of the CDR3: TGTGCCAGCTCAACCGGACAGGCCCTCGCTGGAAACACCATATATTTT. Amino acids: CASSTGQALAGNTIYF.

The gene calls are TRBV11-1 and TRBJ2-1; D possibly corresponds to TRBD2 (6 bases). The germline V gene has CDR1 SGHAT and CDR2 FQDESV (reference sequence). V lost 3 bases and J 8 bases, leaving 17 bases between the germline ends. The CDR3 runs 15 residues. CDR3 DNA: TGTGCCAGCAGCTTCTACCGGGACTCCACATATGAGCAGTTCTTC. Protein: CASSFYRDSTYEQFF.

This chain joins TRBV10-3 and TRBJ1-1, with D possibly matching TRBD1 (5 bases). Deletions cut 5 bases from V and 5 bases from J, with 9 bases between. Germline V gives CDR1 ENHRY, CDR2 SYGVKD. The CDR3 consists of 12 residues. CDR3 sequence reads: CAISQGGTEAFF. CDR3 coding DNA: TGTGCCATCAGTCAGGGAGGAACTGAAGCTTTCTTT.

V gene TRBV11-2 combines with J gene TRBJ2-5; D is perhaps TRBD1 (5 bases). Trimming pared 5 bases from V and 1 base from J, leaving 11 bases between. Germline lookup yields CDR1 SGHAT and CDR2 FQNNGV. The CDR3 sequence is 14 residues long. Written as DNA, the CDR3 is TGTGCCAGCAGCCGATACGACAGCCAAGAGACCCAGTACTTC. Residues: CASSRYDSQETQYF.

Only one count was recorded for this clone. This chain links TRBV30 with TRBJ1-1; the D is unclear. The germline CDR1 and CDR2 sequences are GTSNPN and SVGIG (reference sequence). V was clipped by 3 bases and J by 1 base, with 12 bases between them. This CDR3 is 14 amino acids long. As DNA, the CDR3 is TGTGCCTGGAGCGTACTCCCGGGGAACACTGAAGCTTTCTTT. Translating it yields CAWSVLPGNTEAFF. Full variable domain (outside the CDR3, taken from reference TRBV30 and TRBJ1-1): SQTIHQWPATLVQPVGSPLSLECTVEGTSNPNLYWYRQAAGRGLQLLFYSVGIGQISSEVPQNLSASRPQDRQFILSSKKLLLSDSGFYLCAWSVLPGNTEAFFGQGTRLTVV.